What follows are 20 T cell receptor beta chains derived from one specimen sequenced in a study of early T cells in non-severe SARS-CoV-2 infection. TCRdb recomputed calls from the 5' RACE reads with MiXCR, one row per CDR3 protein. The table records roughly 28,000 distinct CDR3 sequences, about 4.5% of them present only once. Material for sequencing was whole blood. These receptors all stem from an adult who was a healthcare worker with PCR-confirmed SARS-CoV-2 infection or an uninfected control (not recorded which).

There are many counts of this clonotype. The gene calls are TRBV12-3 or TRBV12-4 and TRBJ1-2, with D perhaps TRBD1 (5 bases). The CDR3 has 13 amino acids. Deletions cut 4 bases from V and 8 bases from J, with 14 bases between. The CDR3 DNA follows: TGTGCCAGCAGTTCCAGGGAATTGTACGGCTACACCTTC. Its protein product is CASSSRELYGYTF.

This clonotype appeared many times. The V call is TRBV7-3, the J call TRBJ1-6; D is unresolved. This CDR3 has 15 amino acids. CDR1 is SGHTA, CDR2 FQGTGA, per germline. The V gene lost 4 bases and the J gene lost 13 bases, with 20 bases spanning the gap. The CDR3: CASSSRGQVPSPLHF. The CDR3 DNA is TGTGCCAGCAGCTCCCGTGGGCAGGTCCCGTCGCCCCTCCACTTT. Combining the CDR3 with reference TRBV7-3 and TRBJ1-6 gives the whole variable domain GAGVSQTPSNKVTEKGKYVELRCDPISGHTALYWYRQSLGQGPEFLIYFQGTGAADDSGLPNDRFFAVRPEGSVSTLKIQRTERGDSAVYLCASSSRGQVPSPLHFGNGTRLTVT.

Many counts were recorded for this clonotype. The chain combines TRBV20-1 with TRBJ1-6; 7 nucleotides agree with TRBD1. Germline values: CDR1 DFQATT, CDR2 SNEGSKA (reference sequence). CDR3 length: 14 amino acids. The trim removed 3 bases at V and 5 bases at J, leaving 4 bases unmatched. The CDR3 sequence is CSARRQGDNSPLHF. The DNA of the CDR3 is TGCAGTGCTAGGAGACAGGGTGATAATTCACCCCTCCACTTT.

This clonotype was detected ten times or more. This sequence joins TRBV4-3 and TRBJ2-7; 8 nucleotides agree with TRBD1. Germline V gene sequence: CDR1 LGHNA, CDR2 YSLEER. The trim removed 0 bases at V and 6 bases at J, leaving 10 bases unmatched. The length of the CDR3 is 16 residues. The CDR3 spells CASSQDSGTGSFEQYF. DNA of the CDR3: TGCGCCAGCAGCCAAGATTCGGGGACAGGTAGTTTCGAGCAGTACTTC.

Many counts were recorded for this clonotype. The rearrangement joins TRBV12-3 or TRBV12-4 to TRBJ1-2; TRBD1 aligns across 7 bases. This CDR3 spans 13 amino acids. Trimming at V came to 5 bases and at J to 2 bases, leaving 2 bases not matched to a gene. The CDR3 spells CASSEGANYGYTF. For the CDR3, the DNA is TGTGCCAGCAGTGAGGGGGCCAACTATGGCTACACCTTC.

This clonotype appeared many times. The chain employs TRBV12-3 or TRBV12-4 and TRBJ2-3; either TRBD1 or TRBD2 may fit D (6 bases each). Between the trimmed V and J ends, which lost 7 bases and 4 bases, there was a span of 15 bases. The CDR3 sequence is 14 residues long. In nucleotides, the CDR3 is TGTGCCAGCATCGAGGGGGGCGGGGCAGATACGCAGTATTTT. The encoded protein is CASIEGGGADTQYF.

J is TRBJ1-5 and V is TRBV27, with 7 bases aligning to TRBD1. V shed 5 bases and J 7 bases; nucleotides not matched to a gene: 5. The CDR3 length is 13 residues. Germline loops: CDR1 MNHEY, CDR2 SMNVEV (reference sequence). The CDR3 DNA follows: TGTGCCAGCAGTAGACAGGGATGGCAGCCCCAGCATTTT. This encodes CASSRQGWQPQHF.

In this sample, this clonotype turned up many times. J is TRBJ1-2 and V is TRBV6-2 or TRBV6-3; no definite D call. Germline CDR1 reads MNHEY; CDR2 reads SVGEGT. V was trimmed by 0 bases and J by 3 bases, leaving 5 bases between them. The CDR3 runs 13 residues. The CDR3 is CASSYSSYYGYTF. Here the CDR3 DNA reads TGTGCCAGCAGTTACTCGAGTTACTATGGCTACACCTTC.

J is TRBJ2-7 and V is TRBV12-3 or TRBV12-4, with 8 positions matching TRBD2. V was pared by 3 bases and J by 2 bases, with 6 bases of the junction left unmatched. This CDR3 spans 15 amino acids. The DNA of the CDR3 is TGTGCCAGCAGTTTCCGGGGGGGCCTCACCTACGAGCAGTACTTC. Translated: CASSFRGGLTYEQYF.

This clonotype was detected ten times or more. The rearrangement joins TRBV27 to TRBJ1-5; 7 bases map to TRBD1. CDR3 size: 15 residues. Trimming took 3 bases from V and 2 from J; bases not matched to a gene: 4. Germline CDR1 MNHEY, CDR2 SMNVEV (reference sequence). CDR3 amino acids: CASSFQGVGNQPQHF. In DNA, the CDR3 is TGTGCCAGCAGTTTCCAGGGGGTCGGCAATCAGCCCCAGCATTTT.

The V gene is TRBV14, the J gene TRBJ2-5; either TRBD1 or TRBD2 may fit D (5 bases each). V was cut by 0 bases and J by 2 bases, with 13 bases left in between. In germline, CDR1 is SGHDN, CDR2 FVKESK. This CDR3 contains 16 residues. Written as DNA, the CDR3 is TGTGCCAGCAGCCAAGATAGAGGGGTAATTCAAGAGACCCAGTACTTC. Its protein product is CASSQDRGVIQETQYF.

This clonotype was picked up many times. The rearrangement uses TRBV28 and TRBJ2-6, with TRBD1 matching 8 bases. V gave up 2 bases and J gave up 4 bases; unmatched junction bases: 4. The CDR3 is 16 amino acids. Germline CDR1 and CDR2: MDHEN and SYDVKM. Here the CDR3 reads CASSLRQGAGANVLTF. CDR3 bases: TGTGCCAGCAGTTTAAGGCAGGGGGCCGGGGCCAACGTCCTGACTTTC.

This clonotype was seen at least ten times. This chain connects TRBV29-1 to TRBJ2-3; the D is unclear. Germline CDR1 is SQVTM and CDR2 is ANQGSEA. The V and J ends lost 3 bases and 3 bases respectively, with 19 bases between them. The CDR3 totals 16 residues. In DNA form, the CDR3 reads TGCAGCGTTGATGCTATTGTGGTAGTAGGGACAGATACGCAGTATTTT. This codes for CSVDAIVVVGTDTQYF.

The sample holds many counts of this clonotype. The CDR3 DNA sequence: TGTGCCAGCAGTAACAAGGCGGGTTTCAATGGCTACACCTTC. As protein: CASSNKAGFNGYTF. V is TRBV12-3 or TRBV12-4 and J is TRBJ1-2; the D is unclear. The ends were cut back, 5 bases at V and 6 bases at J, with 16 bases in the middle. The CDR3 loop spans 14 amino acids.

This clonotype appeared many times. This chain uses TRBV7-3 with TRBJ1-4; possibly TRBD1 for D (5 bases). V was cut by 3 bases and J by 3 bases, with 5 bases left in between. The CDR3 loop spans 13 amino acids. Germline values: CDR1 SGHTA, CDR2 FQGTGA. The CDR3 sequence is CASSLGPNEKLFF. The CDR3 DNA follows: TGTGCCAGCAGCTTGGGGCCTAATGAAAAACTGTTTTTT.

This clonotype was recorded at least ten times. This chain uses TRBV5-4 with TRBJ1-1; D remains unclear. This CDR3 region has 14 residues. Germline V gene sequence: CDR1 SGHNT, CDR2 YYREEE (reference sequence). Trimming shortened V by 4 bases and J by 0 bases, and 10 bases separated the two germline ends. The CDR3 nucleotides are TGTGCCAGCAGCCCAAAGGGTTTGAACACTGAAGCTTTCTTT. It yields the protein CASSPKGLNTEAFF.

This clonotype appeared many times. This chain connects TRBV7-9 to TRBJ1-1, with D tentatively TRBD1 (6 bases). The CDR3 totals 15 residues. Trimming pared 5 bases from V and 0 bases from J, leaving 13 bases between. The V gene's germline CDR1 is SEHNR and CDR2 FQNEAQ (reference sequence). CDR3 DNA sequence: TGTGCCAGCAGCCGGACAGCCTCCGTGAACACTGAAGCTTTCTTT. Its protein product is CASSRTASVNTEAFF.

This clonotype came up many times. DNA of the CDR3: TGTGCCAGCAGTTTGACAGGGAGGCCTGAAGCTTTCTTT. Its protein is CASSLTGRPEAFF. This chain connects TRBV28 to TRBJ1-1; 7 bases line up with TRBD1. The ends lost 3 bases at V and 6 bases at J; junction bases unmatched: 4. This CDR3 is 13 amino acids long. Germline lookup yields CDR1 MDHEN and CDR2 SYDVKM.

This clonotype was counted between two and nine times. The chain employs TRBV7-3 and TRBJ2-3; D is unclear. V was cut by 3 bases and J by 4 bases, with 11 bases left in between. This CDR3 has 14 amino acids. Per germline, CDR1 SGHTA and CDR2 FQGTGA. Here the CDR3 DNA reads TGTGCCAGCAGCTTGCTTTCGGACCCAGATACGCAGTATTTT. Protein sequence: CASSLLSDPDTQYF.

Ten or more counts support this clonotype. The genes are TRBV14 and TRBJ2-7; D is unresolved. The CDR3 sequence is 13 residues long. The ends were cut back, 1 base at V and 6 bases at J, with 10 bases in the middle. Germline V CDR1 and CDR2: SGHDN, FVKESK. CDR3 loop: CASSQVGTLEQYF. CDR3 nucleotides: TGTGCCAGCAGCCAAGTTGGCACCCTCGAGCAGTACTTC.